The rows below give T cell receptor beta chains drawn from one sample of a study of T-cell reconstitution after alpha-beta-depleted transplantation in children. Each CDR3 protein is one row after TCRdb ran MiXCR on the PCR reads. The sample lists 600,000 to 700,000 distinct CDR3 sequences, about 12% seen once, with 0.79% in the top ten. The sample was PBMCs, taken before TCRalphabeta/CD19-depleted stem cell transplant. The receptors here all came from a girl between 2 and 10 years old with congenital amegakaryocytic thrombocytopenia, due to receive a stem cell transplant. The CDR3 runs from the conserved cysteine through the conserved F or W. Each record gives: CDR3 protein, CDR3 DNA, J gene, D gene, V gene, clone size. A D gene is named only where the DNA matches it firmly. Rows may omit the clone size; those that give it use once, few, many or a size class.

cdr3_aa: CASSGGEIAGTYEQYF
cdr3_nt: TGCGCCAGCAGCGGCGGTGAAATAGCGGGAACCTACGAGCAGTACTTC
j_call: TRBJ2-7
d_call: TRBD2
v_call: TRBV5-1
clone_size: many

cdr3_aa: CSAVPGRSYNEQFF
cdr3_nt: TGCAGTGCTGTTCCCGGGCGGTCCTACAATGAGCAGTTCTTC
j_call: TRBJ2-1
d_call: .
v_call: TRBV20-1
clone_size: .

cdr3_aa: CASSSGLVIRNNEQFF
cdr3_nt: TGTGCCAGCAGCTCCGGTTTGGTAATCCGAAACAATGAGCAGTTCTTC
j_call: TRBJ2-1
d_call: .
v_call: TRBV5-5
clone_size: few

cdr3_aa: CASSPTDSGNTIYF
cdr3_nt: TGTGCCAGCTCACCAACGGACTCTGGAAACACCATATATTTT
j_call: TRBJ1-3
d_call: .
v_call: TRBV18
clone_size: .

cdr3_aa: CASSLGTGYSNQPQHF
cdr3_nt: TGTGCCAGCAGCTTGGGGACAGGCTATAGCAATCAGCCCCAGCATTTT
j_call: TRBJ1-5
d_call: TRBD1
v_call: TRBV11-2
clone_size: .

cdr3_aa: CSASGMRAENTEAFF
cdr3_nt: TGCAGTGCGTCAGGGATGAGGGCCGAGAACACTGAAGCTTTCTTT
j_call: TRBJ1-1
d_call: .
v_call: TRBV20-1
clone_size: few

cdr3_aa: CASSFTVRRGNSGNTIYF
cdr3_nt: TGTGCCAGCAGTTTCACCGTCCGCCGTGGTAACTCTGGAAACACCATATATTTT
j_call: TRBJ1-3
d_call: .
v_call: TRBV12-3/TRBV12-4
clone_size: .

cdr3_aa: CASSLLLAGEETQYF
cdr3_nt: TGCGCCAGCAGCCTACTCTTAGCGGGAGAAGAGACCCAGTACTTC
j_call: TRBJ2-5
d_call: TRBD2
v_call: TRBV5-1
clone_size: few

cdr3_aa: CASSEGQVLNNEQFF
cdr3_nt: TGCGCCAGCAGCGAGGGACAGGTCCTCAACAATGAGCAGTTCTTC
j_call: TRBJ2-1
d_call: TRBD1
v_call: TRBV5-1
clone_size: .

cdr3_aa: CASSLPGQIRQHF
cdr3_nt: TGTGCCAGCAGTTTACCCGGACAGATTCGACAGCATTTT
j_call: TRBJ1-5
d_call: .
v_call: TRBV12-3/TRBV12-4
clone_size: few

cdr3_aa: CASSLVGGLVNTGELFF
cdr3_nt: TGTGCCAGCAGCTTAGTTGGGGGACTAGTAAACACCGGGGAGCTGTTTTTT
j_call: TRBJ2-2
d_call: TRBD2
v_call: TRBV7-2
clone_size: many

cdr3_aa: CASSFGGPDYEQYF
cdr3_nt: TGTGCCAGCAGCTTCGGCGGGCCGGATTACGAGCAGTACTTC
j_call: TRBJ2-7
d_call: .
v_call: TRBV7-9
clone_size: few

cdr3_aa: CASSQELVTTGNTIYF
cdr3_nt: TGTGCCAGCAGCCAAGAGTTAGTGACGACTGGAAACACCATATATTTT
j_call: TRBJ1-3
d_call: .
v_call: TRBV3-1
clone_size: .

cdr3_aa: CSARLEIWTDTQYF
cdr3_nt: TGCAGTGCTAGGTTGGAGATCTGGACAGATACGCAGTATTTT
j_call: TRBJ2-3
d_call: .
v_call: TRBV20-1
clone_size: many

cdr3_aa: CASSLLLFGGHNPNEQFF
cdr3_nt: TGTGCCAGCAGCTTACTCCTTTTCGGCGGGCACAACCCGAATGAGCAGTTCTTC
j_call: TRBJ2-1
d_call: .
v_call: TRBV7-6
clone_size: few

cdr3_aa: CSATTTEYTQYF
cdr3_nt: TGCAGCGCGACAACGACAGAATATACGCAGTATTTT
j_call: TRBJ2-3
d_call: .
v_call: TRBV29-1
clone_size: many

cdr3_aa: CATSGTDSRAADTQYF
cdr3_nt: TGTGCCACCAGCGGAACCGACTCCCGGGCCGCAGATACGCAGTATTTT
j_call: TRBJ2-3
d_call: .
v_call: TRBV15
clone_size: .

cdr3_aa: CASSPLLAGEYEQYF
cdr3_nt: TGTGCCAGCAGCCCGTTACTAGCGGGAGAATACGAGCAGTACTTC
j_call: TRBJ2-7
d_call: TRBD2
v_call: TRBV2
clone_size: .

cdr3_aa: CSAAGLAIVGEQFF
cdr3_nt: TGCAGTGCCGCGGGCCTAGCAATAGTCGGTGAGCAGTTCTTC
j_call: TRBJ2-1
d_call: .
v_call: TRBV20-1
clone_size: many

cdr3_aa: CAWSVTDYNTGELFF
cdr3_nt: TGTGCCTGGAGTGTAACCGACTACAACACCGGGGAGCTGTTTTTT
j_call: TRBJ2-2
d_call: .
v_call: TRBV30
clone_size: few

cdr3_aa: CASTRTSGKHEQFF
cdr3_nt: TGTGCCAGCACCCGGACTAGCGGGAAACATGAGCAGTTCTTC
j_call: TRBJ2-1
d_call: TRBD2
v_call: TRBV3-1
clone_size: .

cdr3_aa: CSARPQTPYQETQYF
cdr3_nt: TGCAGTGCCCGACCGCAGACTCCGTACCAAGAGACCCAGTACTTC
j_call: TRBJ2-5
d_call: .
v_call: TRBV20-1
clone_size: few

cdr3_aa: CSVAGGLRSANEQFF
cdr3_nt: TGCAGTGTAGCGGGAGGGCTGCGGTCGGCTAATGAGCAGTTCTTC
j_call: TRBJ2-1
d_call: TRBD2
v_call: TRBV20-1
clone_size: .

cdr3_aa: CASSLYSGSTDTQYF
cdr3_nt: TGTGCCAGCAGTTTGTATAGCGGCAGCACAGATACGCAGTATTTT
j_call: TRBJ2-3
d_call: .
v_call: TRBV12-3/TRBV12-4
clone_size: .

cdr3_aa: CASSLRKRDGYTF
cdr3_nt: TGTGCCAGCAGTTTAAGGAAAAGGGATGGCTACACCTTC
j_call: TRBJ1-2
d_call: .
v_call: TRBV27
clone_size: many

cdr3_aa: CASSSGSSGDTQYF
cdr3_nt: TGTGCCAGCAGCTCCGGGTCCTCAGGGGATACGCAGTATTTT
j_call: TRBJ2-3
d_call: .
v_call: TRBV7-9
clone_size: few

cdr3_aa: CASSILGAGNQPQHF
cdr3_nt: TGTGCCAGCAGTATATTAGGGGCAGGGAATCAGCCCCAGCATTTT
j_call: TRBJ1-5
d_call: .
v_call: TRBV12-3/TRBV12-4
clone_size: many

cdr3_aa: CASSKAGGNTGELFF
cdr3_nt: TGTGCCAGCAGTAAAGCGGGCGGGAACACCGGGGAGCTGTTTTTT
j_call: TRBJ2-2
d_call: .
v_call: TRBV12-3/TRBV12-4
clone_size: many

cdr3_aa: CTSNLETVGSYEQYF
cdr3_nt: TGCACCAGCAACTTGGAAACCGTTGGCTCCTACGAGCAGTACTTC
j_call: TRBJ2-7
d_call: .
v_call: TRBV5-1
clone_size: .

cdr3_aa: CASSEGGTGETQYF
cdr3_nt: TGCGCCAGCTCCGAGGGGGGGACAGGAGAGACCCAGTACTTC
j_call: TRBJ2-5
d_call: .
v_call: TRBV5-1
clone_size: many

cdr3_aa: CASNTGEERPYEQYF
cdr3_nt: TGTGCCAGCAATACCGGCGAGGAGAGACCCTACGAGCAGTACTTC
j_call: TRBJ2-7
d_call: .
v_call: TRBV12-3/TRBV12-4
clone_size: many

cdr3_aa: CASTTTQGNTEAFF
cdr3_nt: TGCGCCAGCACCACCACCCAGGGGAACACTGAAGCTTTCTTT
j_call: TRBJ1-1
d_call: .
v_call: TRBV5-1
clone_size: few

cdr3_aa: CASQTTWEGLGTQYF
cdr3_nt: TGTGCCAGCCAAACTACGTGGGAGGGCTTAGGGACCCAGTACTTC
j_call: TRBJ2-5
d_call: TRBD2
v_call: TRBV7-9
clone_size: few

cdr3_aa: CASSSRPSAGAGADTQYF
cdr3_nt: TGTGCCAGCAGCTCCAGACCCTCAGCGGGAGCTGGAGCAGATACGCAGTATTTT
j_call: TRBJ2-3
d_call: TRBD2
v_call: TRBV11-2
clone_size: .

cdr3_aa: CASSLGGAHVNEKLFF
cdr3_nt: TGTGCCAGCAGTTTAGGAGGGGCGCATGTTAATGAAAAACTGTTTTTT
j_call: TRBJ1-4
d_call: .
v_call: TRBV12-3/TRBV12-4
clone_size: .

cdr3_aa: CASSLERGPDEQYF
cdr3_nt: TGTGCCAGCAGCTTAGAAAGGGGACCCGACGAGCAGTACTTC
j_call: TRBJ2-7
d_call: .
v_call: TRBV7-6
clone_size: .

cdr3_aa: CASRSSGYDTGELFF
cdr3_nt: TGTGCCAGCAGATCTTCAGGGTACGACACCGGGGAGCTGTTTTTT
j_call: TRBJ2-2
d_call: .
v_call: TRBV12-3/TRBV12-4
clone_size: many

cdr3_aa: CASGSGQAYEQYF
cdr3_nt: TGTGCTAGTGGTTCGGGACAGGCCTACGAGCAGTACTTC
j_call: TRBJ2-7
d_call: TRBD1
v_call: TRBV12-5
clone_size: few

cdr3_aa: CASGALYEQYF
cdr3_nt: TGTGCCAGTGGGGCTCTTTACGAGCAGTACTTC
j_call: TRBJ2-7
d_call: .
v_call: TRBV21-1
clone_size: many

cdr3_aa: CAWSLAGNEQYF
cdr3_nt: TGTGCCTGGAGTCTAGCGGGAAACGAGCAGTACTTC
j_call: TRBJ2-7
d_call: TRBD2
v_call: TRBV30
clone_size: many

cdr3_aa: CASSLRQASYNEQFF
cdr3_nt: TGTGCCAGCAGCTTGAGACAGGCGTCCTACAATGAGCAGTTCTTC
j_call: TRBJ2-1
d_call: .
v_call: TRBV7-9
clone_size: .

cdr3_aa: CSVEPHGEDNEQFF
cdr3_nt: TGCAGCGTTGAGCCCCACGGTGAAGACAATGAGCAGTTCTTC
j_call: TRBJ2-1
d_call: .
v_call: TRBV29-1
clone_size: .

cdr3_aa: CASSSAPNEQFF
cdr3_nt: TGTGCCAGCAGCTCCGCACCCAATGAGCAGTTCTTC
j_call: TRBJ2-1
d_call: .
v_call: TRBV7-9
clone_size: many

cdr3_aa: CASSLASTRTNYGYTF
cdr3_nt: TGTGCCAGCAGCTTGGCTAGTACAAGGACTAACTATGGCTACACCTTC
j_call: TRBJ1-2
d_call: .
v_call: TRBV5-5
clone_size: many

cdr3_aa: CATSRDSQGGIGYEQYF
cdr3_nt: TGTGCCACCAGCAGAGATTCCCAGGGGGGGATTGGCTACGAGCAGTACTTC
j_call: TRBJ2-7
d_call: .
v_call: TRBV15
clone_size: .

cdr3_aa: CSASEGYLSYEQYF
cdr3_nt: TGCAGTGCTAGTGAGGGGTACCTATCCTACGAGCAGTACTTC
j_call: TRBJ2-7
d_call: .
v_call: TRBV20-1
clone_size: many